This T cell receptor (beta chain) was identified in a study of PD-L1 blockade in urothelial cancer. Remarks on this clone: The sample contains more than one DNA sequence encoding this CDR3.

The protocol was immunoSEQ multiplex PCR, while the TCRdb copy is restricted to in-frame clones and leaves out a portion. Of 55,000 to 75,000 clones listed, approximately 80% are singletons. Time point in this sample: pretreatment peripheral blood. CDR3 length: 15 amino acids. With 8 bases clipped from V and 5 bases from J, the junction kept 13 bases outside the gene matches. Germline CDR1 reads SNHLY; CDR2 reads FYNNEI. The chain links TRBV2 to TRBJ2-7, with 9 bases aligning to TRBD1. The sequencing here drew on PBMCs, taken around atezolizumab (anti-PD-L1) treatment. The receptor's source is a man in his 70s with urothelial cancer. In DNA, the CDR3 is TGTGCCAGCTGCCTGGTACAGGGGGCATACGACGAGCAGTACTTC. Protein product: CASCLVQGAYDEQYF.